The T cell receptor beta chain described here comes from a study of early T cells in non-severe SARS-CoV-2 infection. Study overall: Sequencing of bulk RNA from unsorted whole blood was done, without chain pairing. General study results and limits: Lookups in VDJdb leaned toward anti-spike CD8 responses and missed private and CD4 specificities.

Unique molecular identifiers were affixed to single, distinct cDNA molecules. TCRdb re-called the 5' RACE reads through MiXCR, storing one row per CDR3 protein. The data contain fewer than 90,000 distinct CDR3 sequences, more than 13% of them singletons. The CDR3 spans 13 residues. With 8 bases removed from V and 1 base from J, the gap between germline ends came to 10 bases. Germline assignment: CDR1 ENHRY and CDR2 SYGVKD. This clonotype appeared a few times. As yet, its antigen is unknown. The receptor was isolated from an adult who was a healthcare worker with PCR-confirmed SARS-CoV-2 infection or an uninfected control (not recorded which). Sample: whole blood. This chain joins TRBV10-3 and TRBJ2-3, with TRBD2 as a possible D gene (6 bases). The CDR3 sequence is CAIRGSGTDTQYF. CDR3 nucleotide sequence: TGTGCCATCCGGGGGTCTGGCACAGATACGCAGTATTTT.